This T cell receptor beta chain was obtained from a study of shared clonotypes between healthy human individuals. There are 16 residues in the CDR3. V was trimmed by 3 bases and J by 2 bases, leaving 17 bases between them. CDR1 is SGHKS and CDR2 is YYEKEE in the germline V gene (reference sequence). Study-level points and caveats: Across a few donors, naive CD4 shared 5% to 5.5%, naive CD8 under 4%, memory CD4 roughly 2.3%, memory CD8 about 0.4%. Sharing of clonotypes among donors was expected to vary with sequencing depth.

Evenly divided among several immunoSEQ plates was the genomic DNA of each subset. How the authors handled the data: Owing to the provision of junction-only sequences devoid of quality scores by immunoSEQ, filtering differed. The repertoire was sequenced with immunoSEQ multiplex PCR; TCRdb's copy has only in-frame clones and lacks some. The V and J calls and the clone size are those of that table, but D and trimming were determined from the DNA. This sample has millions of clones, with roughly nine tenths found just once. Concerning this clone: Its matching antigen is unknown.

This clonotype was sampled from a man aged 18 to 30 in good health. The specimen was naive CD4+ T cells sorted from blood. Subset specified: CD45RA+ positively selected. This sequence joins TRBV5-5 and TRBJ1-2; D gene unclear. The CDR3 DNA reads TGTGCCAGCAGCTATGGAGGGCGGGTCCAGAACTATGGCTACACCTTC. It encodes CASSYGGRVQNYGYTF.